This TCR beta chain was found in a study of cytomegalovirus exposure and HLA in healthy donors. Study-wide findings and caveats: In a later analysis, TCR beta V- and J-gene trimming was associated with a missense DCLRE1C variant. Highly shared variants forming one cluster were likely a sequencing artifact.

This CDR3 region has 15 residues. The germline gives CDR1 MNHNY, CDR2 SVGAGI (reference sequence). Trimming removed 5 bases from V and 3 bases from J; junction bases left unmatched: 9. Remarks on this clone: Its antigen remains unknown.

A multiplex PCR was run with 60 Vbeta primers and 13 Jbeta primers. Sequencing used immunoSEQ multiplex PCR; TCRdb keeps in-frame clones, though not all of them. The sample shows approximately 190,000 clones, roughly 80% of them seen only once. The clonotype originates from a man aged 50-59 years in good health and CMV-seronegative. Sequenced input: PBMCs. This chain joins TRBV6-6 and TRBJ2-7, with 8 positions matching TRBD2. Here the CDR3 reads CASSTDWRGVYEQYF. The CDR3 nucleotides are TGTGCCAGCAGTACGGACTGGCGGGGGGTCTACGAGCAGTACTTC.